What follows are 3 T cell receptor beta chains derived from one specimen sequenced in a study of PD-1 blockade in mismatch repair-deficient tumors (dated by TCRdb to 2016 to 2017). Library method: the immunoSEQ multiplex PCR assay. Entries here come from immuneACCESS through TCRdb and include only in-frame sequences with V and J called. Some clones fail to appear in such tables; in the studies checked, an unresolved V gene covers under half of the shortfall, and the cause of the remainder is unknown. The sample has 20,000 to 25,000 clones on record, roughly 86% of them singletons. Of the sample, about 15% is held by the ten largest clones. This specimen consisted of peripheral blood, obtained 2 weeks after starting pembrolizumab. The source is an adult with mismatch repair-deficient cancer.

This chain connects TRBV30 to TRBJ2-7; tentatively, D is TRBD2 (5 bases). Germline V gives CDR1 GTSNPN, CDR2 SVGIG (reference sequence). Trimming removed 8 bases at V and 2 bases at J, with 13 bases between. CDR3 length: 12 amino acids. This chain's CDR3 is CAGKDSTYEQYF. The CDR3 nucleotides read TGTGCCGGGAAGGACTCGACCTACGAGCAGTACTTC.

CDR3 sequence: CASSLDGGMNTEAFF. CDR3 bases: TGTGCCAGCAGCTTGGACGGGGGTATGAACACTGAAGCTTTCTTT. This chain uses TRBV7-9 with TRBJ1-1, with D perhaps TRBD1 (5 bases). The CDR3 sequence is 15 residues long. Germline assignment: CDR1 SEHNR and CDR2 FQNEAQ (reference sequence). V was pared by 3 bases and J by 0 bases, with 11 bases between.

The rearrangement links TRBV21-1 to TRBJ1-5; TRBD1, the table's D call, lacks a check against the DNA. TRBV21-1 is given as a pseudogene. This CDR3 region has 19 residues. This CDR3 reads CASSKKHRDRGASNQPQHF. The CDR3 nucleotides read TGTGCCAGCAGCAAGAAGCACCGGGACAGGGGGGCGAGCAATCAGCCCCAGCATTTT.